This T cell receptor beta chain was obtained from a study of T cells in Graves' hyperthyroidism and ophthalmopathy. CDR1 is SGHRS and CDR2 is YFSETQ in the germline V gene. V dropped 4 bases and J dropped 7 bases, with 18 bases sitting between them. The CDR3 spans 15 residues. This clonotype was detected ten times or more. The source material, RNA transcripts, was used to amplify TCR beta CDR3 regions. RT-PCR in the first round (using the HTBI primer set) targeted the TCR CDR3. TCRdb re-called the multiplex PCR reads with MiXCR, one entry per CDR3 protein. The sample includes 500,000 to 750,000 distinct CDR3 sequences, around 16% of them seen just once.

The gene calls are TRBV5-1 and TRBJ2-1, with D uncertain. The sequenced sample was blood. The receptor was derived from a woman in her 30s with Graves' hyperthyroidism. The CDR3 nucleotides read TGCGCCAGCAGCCCCTCGGTGGGTCAGTCGAATGAGCAGTTCTTC. This translates into CASSPSVGQSNEQFF.